The present T cell receptor beta chain was sequenced within a study of spatial heterogeneity in lung cancer. As for the study in general: The donors were 65 to 85 patients with non-small cell lung cancer that was early-stage and untreated. Each time, sequencing found more beta-chain sequences than alpha-chain sequences.

Germline CDR1 reads PRHDT; CDR2 reads FYEKMQ (reference sequence). The CDR3 is 15 amino acids. V gave up 0 bases and J gave up 8 bases; unmatched junction bases: 2. The sample's time point: blood at routine non-recurrence follow-up after resection. The input material, whole RNA from tumor, nontumor lung or frozen PBMC, was sequenced unsorted. Via MiXCR, TCRdb re-called the 5' RACE reads, giving one row per CDR3 protein. Of around 110,000 distinct CDR3 sequences listed, 9% to 15% were seen once; the top ten hold around a sixth. This clonotype was observed a few times. The specimen comprised PBMCs, sampled at follow-up. This TCR was sampled from a male donor with early-stage non-small cell lung cancer. The V gene is TRBV13, the J gene TRBJ2-1; 12 bases agree with TRBD2. The CDR3 DNA reads as TGTGCCAGCAGCTTAGGGACTAGCGGGGGACATGAGCAGTTCTTC. Translating it yields CASSLGTSGGHEQFF.